The 32 T cell receptor beta chains below were found in one sample sequenced in a study of T-cell reconstitution after alpha-beta-depleted transplantation in children. A library of TCRbeta sequences, prepared with unique molecular identifiers, was generated. TCRdb analysed the PCR reads with MiXCR anew, one entry per CDR3 protein. This table holds about 600,000 distinct CDR3 sequences, over 10% found once. The source material was PBMCs, mostly from graft donor cells, sampled 360 days after TCRalphabeta/CD19-depleted stem cell transplant. These receptors all stem from a male patient aged 10-17 years who had a stem cell transplant for acute myeloid leukemia, so the T cells may come from the graft donor.

This clonotype occurred a few times. This chain uses TRBV20-1 with TRBJ2-7; 9 positions match TRBD2. The CDR3 loop spans 14 amino acids. Germline CDR1 and CDR2: DFQATT and SNEGSKA (reference sequence). V shed 3 bases, J shed 4 bases, and the junction held 7 bases outside the gene matches. CDR3: CSARGGRAEYEQYF. The CDR3 DNA sequence: TGCAGTGCTAGGGGCGGGAGGGCCGAGTACGAGCAGTACTTC.

In its sample, this clonotype was seen many times. The chain carries TRBV29-1 and TRBJ2-1, with 8 nucleotides matching TRBD2. V shed 1 base, J shed 5 bases, and the junction held 16 bases outside the gene matches. The CDR3 has 18 residues. Germline V CDR1 and CDR2: SQVTM, ANQGSEA. The CDR3 loop reads CSVEGHPRLAWIHNEQFF. In DNA form, the CDR3 reads TGCAGCGTTGAAGGCCATCCCCGACTAGCGTGGATCCACAATGAGCAGTTCTTC.

The rearrangement joins TRBV20-1 to TRBJ2-5; TRBD2 matches at 10 bases. CDR1 and CDR2 (germline): DFQATT, SNEGSKA (reference sequence). This CDR3 has 13 amino acids. This CDR3 is CVYQLAGLETQYF. DNA of the CDR3: TGCGTCTACCAACTAGCGGGATTGGAGACCCAGTACTTC.

This sequence joins TRBV20-1 and TRBJ1-2, with D hard to call. The germline CDR1 and CDR2 sequences are DFQATT and SNEGSKA (reference sequence). The CDR3 consists of 11 residues. The germline V and J ends were trimmed by 4 bases and 8 bases, with 11 bases remaining between them. CDR3 nucleotide sequence: TGCAGTGCTAACGGCATGGGGGGCTACACCTTC. The encoded protein is CSANGMGGYTF.

V usage is TRBV6-5 and J usage is TRBJ2-1; tentative D call: TRBD2 (6 bases). The CDR3 totals 15 residues. The germline gives CDR1 MNHEY, CDR2 SVGAGI. V gave up 2 bases and J gave up 6 bases, with 14 bases separating them. Here the CDR3 reads CASSYPTGDGNEQFF. CDR3 nucleotides: TGTGCCAGCAGTTACCCCACGGGAGATGGCAATGAGCAGTTCTTC.

The chain links TRBV27 to TRBJ1-1; D perhaps matches TRBD1 (5 bases). Germline V gives CDR1 MNHEY, CDR2 SMNVEV (reference sequence). The ends were cut back, 4 bases at V and 4 bases at J, with 16 bases in the middle. The CDR3 loop spans 15 amino acids. The CDR3 sequence is CASSSPIDGGTEAFF. In DNA form, the CDR3 reads TGTGCCAGCAGTTCGCCGATCGACGGGGGCACTGAAGCTTTCTTT.

This chain links TRBV6-2 or TRBV6-3 with TRBJ2-1; D gene uncertain. The CDR3 spans 13 residues. With 6 bases removed from V and 8 bases from J, the gap between germline ends came to 14 bases. CDR1 and CDR2 (germline): MNHEY, SVGEGT. This CDR3 reads CASRPDPWDEQFF. The CDR3 bases are TGTGCCAGCAGACCAGACCCCTGGGATGAGCAGTTCTTC.

This clonotype was found many times. The chain couples TRBV4-3 to TRBJ2-7; D could derive from TRBD1 or TRBD2 (6 bases each). Germline V gives CDR1 LGHNA, CDR2 YSLEER. This CDR3 is 16 amino acids long. The ends were cut back, 1 base at V and 1 base at J, with 14 bases in the middle. The CDR3 DNA reads TGCGCCAGCAGCCAAGGCTGGGGGGCTGGGTCCTACGAGCAGTACTTC. It specifies CASSQGWGAGSYEQYF.

J is TRBJ2-3 and V is TRBV20-1; 8 bases align to TRBD2. The CDR3 sequence is 15 residues long. With V trimmed by 3 bases and J by 5 bases, 10 bases remained unmatched. Germline-derived CDR1 and CDR2 are DFQATT and SNEGSKA (reference sequence). The CDR3 sequence: CSASGPGRAVDTQYF. DNA for the CDR3: TGCAGTGCTAGCGGGCCCGGGAGGGCCGTAGATACGCAGTATTTT.

This clonotype was counted ten times or more. J is TRBJ1-1 and V is TRBV5-1; 9 nucleotides line up with TRBD1. The trim removed 0 bases at V and 1 base at J, leaving 1 base unmatched. The CDR3 is 15 amino acids. Germline CDR1 SGHRS, CDR2 YFSETQ. The CDR3 sequence is CASSLGDRANTEAFF. CDR3 DNA: TGCGCCAGCAGCTTGGGGGACAGGGCGAACACTGAAGCTTTCTTT.

This clonotype turned up a few times. The V gene is TRBV20-1, the J gene TRBJ2-1, with 9 bases that match TRBD1. The germline CDR1 and CDR2 sequences are DFQATT and SNEGSKA (reference sequence). The junction had 5 bases not matched to a gene; V was cut back by 0 bases and J by 5 bases. This CDR3 contains 15 residues. The CDR3 DNA sequence: TGCAGTGCTAGAGATGTTGGGACAGGGAACAATGAGCAGTTCTTC. It encodes CSARDVGTGNNEQFF.

V and J are TRBV29-1 and TRBJ2-1; 9 nucleotides line up with TRBD2. Unmatched junction bases numbered 7, after V lost 6 bases and J lost 4 bases. Germline CDR1 and CDR2: SQVTM and ANQGSEA. The CDR3 length is 14 residues. DNA of the CDR3: TGCAGCGTCCACAGACTAGCGGTATACAATGAGCAGTTCTTC. Its translation is CSVHRLAVYNEQFF.

J is TRBJ2-7 and V is TRBV20-1; no definite D call. The V gene lost 0 bases and the J gene lost 2 bases, with 11 bases spanning the gap. Germline CDR1 is DFQATT and CDR2 is SNEGSKA (reference sequence). This CDR3 region has 14 residues. DNA of the CDR3: TGCAGTGCTAGAGATGGTAGGTCCACCTACGAGCAGTACTTC. This gives the protein CSARDGRSTYEQYF.

V is TRBV5-1 and J is TRBJ2-3, with a possible D match to TRBD1 (6 bases). In germline, CDR1 is SGHRS, CDR2 YFSETQ. Trimming cost V 2 bases and J 5 bases, with 18 bases left between them. The length of the CDR3 is 16 residues. CDR3: CASSFGQSTPGDTQYF. DNA for the CDR3: TGCGCCAGCAGCTTTGGACAGTCCACCCCTGGAGATACGCAGTATTTT.

The chain carries TRBV6-5 and TRBJ2-2, with a tentative D call TRBD1 (5 bases). CDR1 MNHEY and CDR2 SVGAGI come from the germline V gene. This CDR3 is built from 14 residues. Trimming took off 4 bases at V and 4 bases at J, with 10 bases between the two ends. The CDR3 coding sequence is TGTGCCAGCAGTTCAGCCAGGGCCACCGGGGAGCTGTTTTTT. It specifies CASSSARATGELFF.

This clonotype has a handful of counts. The V call is TRBV28, the J call TRBJ1-1; 9 bases align to TRBD1. Trimming removed 3 bases from V and 1 base from J; junction bases left unmatched: 27. Germline V gene sequence: CDR1 MDHEN, CDR2 SYDVKM. The CDR3 covers 23 residues. The CDR3 sequence is CASSLVGSFSIGTGIFGNTEAFF. CDR3 coding DNA: TGTGCCAGCAGTTTGGTAGGGAGCTTTTCCATTGGGACAGGGATTTTCGGGAACACTGAAGCTTTCTTT.

This clonotype was picked up a small number of times. J is TRBJ2-1 and V is TRBV3-1, with 9 bases matching TRBD1. Losses at the gene ends were 3 bases for V and 14 bases for J; bases not matched to a gene: 8. CDR3 length equals 13 residues. CDR1 is LGHDT and CDR2 is YNNKEL in the germline V gene (reference sequence). The CDR3 DNA sequence: TGTGCCAGCAGCCATCCACAGGGGGCCGGCGAGTTCTTC. Its translation is CASSHPQGAGEFF.

The rearrangement joins TRBV7-6 to TRBJ2-3; the D is unclear. Trimming removed 5 bases from V and 5 bases from J, with 23 bases in between. This CDR3 is 17 amino acids long. Germline CDR1 is SGHVS and CDR2 is FNYEAQ. CDR3 protein: CASSPEGTRPDLDTQYF. The DNA of the CDR3 is TGTGCCAGCAGCCCAGAAGGTACCCGCCCAGATCTAGATACGCAGTATTTT.

This clonotype was seen only a few times. The V and J genes are TRBV20-1 and TRBJ2-7, with TRBD2 as a possible D gene (6 bases). V lost 1 base to trimming and J lost 4 bases, with 14 bases between them. The CDR3 contains 14 residues. Germline V CDR1 and CDR2: DFQATT, SNEGSKA (reference sequence). In DNA, the CDR3 is TGCAGTGCTAGAGCGGCTAGCGAGATTTACGAGCAGTACTTC. Its translation: CSARAASEIYEQYF.

J is TRBJ1-3 and V is TRBV9, with TRBD1 as a possible D gene (5 bases). CDR3 length: 16 residues. V shed 1 base and J shed 0 bases, with 11 bases lying between them. Germline V gene lookup returns CDR1 SGDLS and CDR2 YYNGEE. The CDR3 reads CASSVRRDGSGNTIYF. DNA of the CDR3: TGTGCCAGCAGCGTACGTCGGGACGGCTCTGGAAACACCATATATTTT.

The rearrangement joins TRBV11-3 to TRBJ2-3; TRBD1 matches 8 bases. The J segment lost 5 bases and the V segment lost 1 base, leaving 11 bases of the junction unmatched. The CDR3 is made up of 17 amino acids. Germline CDR1 is SGHNT and CDR2 is YENEEA. CDR3 in amino acids: CASSLARGRSPKDTQYF. The CDR3 bases are TGTGCCAGCAGCTTAGCCAGGGGGCGCTCCCCGAAAGATACGCAGTATTTT.

This clonotype was detected a few times. V usage is TRBV27 and J usage is TRBJ2-1; D unclear. CDR3 length: 13 amino acids. Deletions cut 2 bases from V and 6 bases from J, with 8 bases between. The germline V gene encodes CDR1 MNHEY and CDR2 SMNVEV (reference sequence). The CDR3 DNA sequence: TGTGCCAGCAGTTTACCCAATCTCAATGAGCAGTTCTTC. It is translated as CASSLPNLNEQFF.

In its sample, this clonotype was seen a few times. The chain employs TRBV6-5 and TRBJ2-7, with 8 bases that match TRBD2. Germline trimming cut 0 bases from V and 1 base from J; bases unmatched to any gene: 5. Germline V gene data show CDR1 as MNHEY and CDR2 as SVGAGI. The CDR3 runs to 16 residues. CDR3 coding DNA: TGTGCCAGCAGTTACTCTTCGACTAGCGAGTCCTACGAGCAGTACTTC. Protein sequence: CASSYSSTSESYEQYF.

The chain uses TRBV9 and TRBJ2-7; the match to TRBD2 covers 8 bases. V trimming: 1 base; J trimming: 3 bases; junction bases outside the gene matches: 6. The CDR3 totals 15 residues. Germline assignment: CDR1 SGDLS and CDR2 YYNGEE. The DNA for the CDR3 is TGTGCCAGCAGCGTACTAGCGGGTCTCCTCTACGAGCAGTACTTC. It encodes CASSVLAGLLYEQYF.

The chain joins TRBV7-9 to TRBJ1-5; D not certain. V was shortened by 4 bases and J by 6 bases, with 13 bases between the two germline ends. This CDR3 has 14 residues. CDR1 is SEHNR, CDR2 FQNEAQ, per germline (reference sequence). The CDR3 protein is CASSSTGRFQPQHF. The DNA of the CDR3 is TGTGCCAGCAGCTCCACGGGCAGGTTTCAGCCCCAGCATTTT.

V gene TRBV5-1 combines with J gene TRBJ2-2; D may be TRBD2 (6 bases). In germline, CDR1 is SGHRS, CDR2 YFSETQ. The CDR3 loop spans 17 amino acids. Deletions cut 3 bases from V and 0 bases from J, with 15 bases between. CDR3 bases: TGCGCCAGCAGCTATCTACTAGCAGTCCCGAACACCGGGGAGCTGTTTTTT. Translated, it gives CASSYLLAVPNTGELFF.

This chain connects TRBV4-3 to TRBJ2-3; 7 bases match TRBD2. The CDR3 extends over 16 amino acids. Germline CDR1 LGHNA, CDR2 YSLEER. Trimming cost V 0 bases and J 1 base; bases outside gene matches: 4. The CDR3 loop reads CASSQDGGDGTDTQYF. The CDR3 bases are TGCGCCAGCAGCCAAGATGGGGGGGATGGCACAGATACGCAGTATTTT.

The CDR3 DNA sequence: TGCGCCAGCAGCTTGGGGGGACAGGGGGCGGAAGAGACCCAGTACTTC. It translates to CASSLGGQGAEETQYF. The rearrangement links TRBV5-1 to TRBJ2-5; 12 bases map to TRBD1. The CDR3 covers 16 residues. Trimming at V came to 0 bases and at J to 3 bases, leaving 3 bases not matched to a gene. Germline V CDR1 and CDR2: SGHRS, YFSETQ.

At least ten counts were recorded for this clonotype. The rearrangement uses TRBV9 and TRBJ2-4; D perhaps matches TRBD2 (7 bases). V was cut by 3 bases and J by 1 base, with 32 bases left in between. CDR3 length: 22 residues. Germline V gene sequence: CDR1 SGDLS, CDR2 YYNGEE. CDR3 coding DNA: TGTGCCAGCAGCGGAGGGGTCCTGGGGGGGGCCCCTGGAGGTTTGGCCAAAAACATTCAGTACTTC. This codes for CASSGGVLGGAPGGLAKNIQYF.

The V gene is TRBV20-1, the J gene TRBJ2-1; D gene uncertain. CDR3 size: 12 residues. Germline V gives CDR1 DFQATT, CDR2 SNEGSKA (reference sequence). The CDR3 loop is CSSKTLYNEQFF. The DNA of the CDR3 is TGCAGCTCAAAAACCCTCTACAATGAGCAGTTCTTC.

V gene TRBV7-9 combines with J gene TRBJ2-7; D tentatively reads TRBD1 or TRBD2 (5 bases each). Germline CDR1 is SEHNR and CDR2 is FQNEAQ (reference sequence). This CDR3 contains 14 residues. The V end lost 4 bases, the J end lost 3 bases, and 13 bases lay between the germline ends. CDR3 nucleotide sequence: TGTGCCAGCAGCTCGAGAGGGGAGTTCTACGAGCAGTACTTC. Amino acids: CASSSRGEFYEQYF.

This clonotype was observed a handful of times. The V call is TRBV6-5, the J call TRBJ2-1; D call uncertain. Trimming shortened V by 3 bases and J by 3 bases, and 9 bases separated the two germline ends. Germline V CDR1 and CDR2: MNHEY, SVGAGI. The CDR3 totals 14 residues. CDR3 sequence: CASSYSNGYNEQFF. For the CDR3, the DNA is TGTGCCAGCAGTTATTCCAACGGCTACAATGAGCAGTTCTTC.